These 26 T cell receptor beta chains came from one sample sequenced in a study of T-cell memory formation after mild COVID-19. TCRdb passed the 5' RACE reads through MiXCR, listing each CDR3 protein once. Among about 560,000 distinct CDR3 sequences, less than 25% were seen once, and the ten largest hold about 8.2%. Source material: PBMCs or a T cell subset sorted from them (not recorded which). The source is an adult woman who had mild COVID-19 (a few samples of this study predate the infection). Cell type and time point are not known.

This clonotype was counted only a few times. This rearrangement joins TRBV9 to TRBJ2-7, with D maybe TRBD1 (5 bases). Trimming pared 1 base from V and 6 bases from J, leaving 11 bases between. The V gene's germline CDR1 is SGDLS and CDR2 YYNGEE. The CDR3 is 13 residues long. The CDR3 DNA reads TGTGCCAGCAGCGTACTTGACAGCAGCGAGCAGTACTTC. This gives the protein CASSVLDSSEQYF.

CDR3 amino acids: CASSPRLAGRFVEQYF. The CDR3 DNA reads as TGTGCCAGCTCACCGAGACTAGCGGGAAGGTTTGTGGAGCAGTACTTC. The V call is TRBV18, the J call TRBJ2-7; 11 bases line up with TRBD2. V trimming: 3 bases; J trimming: 7 bases; junction bases outside the gene matches: 11. The CDR3 is 16 residues long. Germline lookup yields CDR1 KGHSH and CDR2 LQKENI.

This clonotype was counted between two and nine times. The J gene is TRBJ2-5, the V gene TRBV5-6, with 7 positions matching TRBD1. The CDR3 has 15 amino acids. Germline CDR1 and CDR2: SGHDT and YYEEEE. Trimming removed 1 base from V and 4 bases from J; junction bases left unmatched: 7. The CDR3 DNA reads TGTGCCAGCAGCTTGCCCGGGACAGTCGGAGAGACCCAGTACTTC. Its translation is CASSLPGTVGETQYF.

The chain's CDR3 is CASSLARTYEQYF. CDR3 sequence (DNA): TGTGCCAGCAGCTTGGCAAGGACCTACGAGCAGTACTTC. V is TRBV5-5 and J is TRBJ2-7; D gene uncertain. The CDR3 contains 13 residues. The V and J ends lost 0 bases and 2 bases respectively, with 6 bases between them. Per the germline V gene, CDR1 is SGHKS and CDR2 is YYEKEE (reference sequence).

The chain uses TRBV5-4 and TRBJ2-2; possible D gene TRBD1, 6 bases. Looked up from germline, CDR1 is SGHNT and CDR2 is YYREEE (reference sequence). CDR3 length equals 14 residues. V was cut by 1 base and J by 4 bases, with 8 bases left in between. CDR3 coding DNA: TGTGCCAGCAGCTTGAGGGGGATCACCGGGGAGCTGTTTTTT. Its translation is CASSLRGITGELFF.

This chain links TRBV5-1 with TRBJ2-7; 9 bases map to TRBD1. The CDR3 loop spans 16 amino acids. With V trimmed by 0 bases and J by 7 bases, 11 bases remained unmatched. Germline values: CDR1 SGHRS, CDR2 YFSETQ. CDR3 bases: TGCGCCAGCAGCTTGGAGGCGGGACAGGGATCGAAGGAGCAGTACTTC. It codes for CASSLEAGQGSKEQYF.

This clonotype was counted between two and nine times. The chain is built from TRBV10-3 and TRBJ2-1, with 12 bases matching TRBD1. CDR3 size: 19 residues. The V gene end was trimmed by 6 bases and the J gene end by 5 bases; junction bases not matched to a gene: 17. The V gene's germline CDR1 is ENHRY and CDR2 SYGVKD. This CDR3 reads CAIRGQGATVSLGNNEQFF. The CDR3 nucleotides read TGTGCCATCAGGGGACAGGGGGCTACCGTCTCACTGGGGAACAATGAGCAGTTCTTC.

The rearrangement joins TRBV7-9 to TRBJ2-1; 10 bases map to TRBD2. Germline CDR1 SEHNR, CDR2 FQNEAQ (reference sequence). The length of the CDR3 is 12 residues. V lost 6 bases, J lost 10 bases, and 3 bases stayed unmatched. For the CDR3, the DNA is TGTGCCAGCAGTCCTAGCGGGAGCGAGCAGTTCTTC. Translation gives CASSPSGSEQFF.

This chain joins TRBV29-1 and TRBJ1-2; 9 positions agree with TRBD1. Germline V gene data show CDR1 as SQVTM and CDR2 as ANQGSEA. V shed 6 bases, J shed 4 bases, and the junction held 9 bases outside the gene matches. This CDR3 comprises 14 residues. The CDR3 sequence: CSVLTTGGGYGYTF. Written as DNA, the CDR3 is TGCAGCGTACTTACTACAGGGGGCGGCTATGGCTACACCTTC.

The rearrangement uses TRBV12-3 or TRBV12-4 and TRBJ2-7; no firm D call. With 6 bases removed from V and 0 bases from J, the gap between germline ends came to 12 bases. The CDR3 has 14 residues. As DNA, the CDR3 is TGTGCCAGCAGGGGATCCCTCAGCTCCTACGAGCAGTACTTC. Translating it yields CASRGSLSSYEQYF.

The chain has TRBV27 and TRBJ1-2, with D hard to call. V gave up 2 bases and J gave up 4 bases, with 20 bases separating them. CDR3 length equals 17 residues. In germline, CDR1 is MNHEY, CDR2 SMNVEV (reference sequence). This CDR3 reads CASSLKGNLAKGYGYTF. The CDR3, as DNA: TGTGCCAGCAGTTTAAAAGGGAATCTGGCTAAAGGCTATGGCTACACCTTC.

This clonotype has just a few counts. The chain links TRBV20-1 to TRBJ2-7; D ambiguous. The germline V gene encodes CDR1 DFQATT and CDR2 SNEGSKA (reference sequence). The CDR3 is 15 amino acids. The V and J ends lost 3 bases and 2 bases respectively, with 17 bases between them. CDR3 DNA sequence: TGCAGTGCTAGGAACCGAGCAGGTAATCCCTACGAGCAGTACTTC. Translation: CSARNRAGNPYEQYF.

This clonotype occurred many times. This chain joins TRBV6-5 and TRBJ2-3; the match to TRBD1 covers 9 bases. There are 13 residues in the CDR3. V trimming: 6 bases; J trimming: 8 bases; junction bases outside the gene matches: 6. Germline CDR1 reads MNHEY; CDR2 reads SVGAGI. Here the CDR3 reads CASRQQGAATQYF. The CDR3 DNA reads TGTGCCAGCAGACAACAGGGGGCAGCTACGCAGTATTTT.

The V call is TRBV3-1, the J call TRBJ2-7, with 7 nucleotides matching TRBD1. The CDR3 is made up of 16 amino acids. Germline V gives CDR1 LGHDT, CDR2 YNNKEL (reference sequence). The junction had 16 bases not matched to a gene; V was cut back by 4 bases and J by 7 bases. The CDR3, as DNA: TGTGCCAGCAGCCCGATCAAGACAGGGCACTACGTGGAGCAGTACTTC. Protein sequence: CASSPIKTGHYVEQYF.

This clonotype has more than one count but fewer than ten. This chain connects TRBV2 to TRBJ1-5; 11 nucleotides agree with TRBD1. The trim removed 6 bases at V and 8 bases at J, leaving 9 bases unmatched. Per germline, CDR1 SNHLY and CDR2 FYNNEI. This CDR3 contains 15 residues. This chain's CDR3 is CASSFTGTGGKPQHF. The CDR3 DNA is TGTGCCAGCAGCTTCACCGGGACAGGGGGGAAGCCCCAGCATTTT.

This rearrangement joins TRBV5-1 to TRBJ2-1, with 10 bases that match TRBD2. Germline V gene sequence: CDR1 SGHRS, CDR2 YFSETQ. Trimming removed 0 bases from V and 8 bases from J; junction bases left unmatched: 11. This CDR3 is 17 amino acids long. CDR3 coding DNA: TGCGCCAGCAGCTTGGTTCCCCTGAGCGGGGGGGCCTATGAGCAGTTCTTC. This gives the protein CASSLVPLSGGAYEQFF.

The chain is built from TRBV2 and TRBJ1-5; 7 bases align to TRBD1. The CDR3 has 16 amino acids. From germline, CDR1 is SNHLY and CDR2 FYNNEI. Trimming removed 4 bases from V and 2 bases from J; junction bases left unmatched: 8. CDR3 region: CASSGGLDRGNQPQHF. The CDR3 DNA reads TGTGCCAGCAGTGGGGGCCTCGACAGGGGCAATCAGCCCCAGCATTTT.

The gene calls are TRBV5-1 and TRBJ2-2; 13 nucleotides align to TRBD2. Germline V gene data show CDR1 as SGHRS and CDR2 as YFSETQ. Unmatched junction bases numbered 3, after V lost 0 bases and J lost 4 bases. The CDR3 runs 17 residues. The CDR3 DNA follows: TGCGCCAGCAGCTTGGTCGGACTAGCGGGGGCCACCGGGGAGCTGTTTTTT. This encodes CASSLVGLAGATGELFF. Combining the CDR3 with reference TRBV5-1 and TRBJ2-2 gives the whole variable domain KAGVTQTPRYLIKTRGQQVTLSCSPISGHRSVSWYQQTPGQGLQFLFEYFSETQRNKGNFPGRFSGRQFSNSRSEMNVSTLELGDSALYLCASSLVGLAGATGELFFGEGSRLTVL.

This chain links TRBV11-2 with TRBJ1-1, with 7 bases matching TRBD1. Trimming removed 8 bases from V and 5 bases from J; junction bases left unmatched: 5. Germline assignment: CDR1 SGHAT and CDR2 FQNNGV. The CDR3 runs to 12 residues. The CDR3 sequence is CASGRQGTEAFF. CDR3 coding DNA: TGTGCCAGCGGGAGACAGGGTACTGAAGCTTTCTTT. The full variable domain, rest sourced from reference TRBV11-2 and TRBJ1-1, is EAGVAQSPRYKIIEKRQSVAFWCNPISGHATLYWYQQILGQGPKLLIQFQNNGVVDDSQLPKDRFSAERLKGVDSTLKIQPAKLEDSAVYLCASGRQGTEAFFGQGTRLTVV.

This CDR3 reads CSVEDRGRGGTDTQYF. CDR3 sequence (DNA): TGCAGCGTTGAAGATCGGGGCAGGGGGGGCACAGATACGCAGTATTTT. V and J are TRBV29-1 and TRBJ2-3; D might be TRBD1 (7 bases). Germline CDR1 is SQVTM and CDR2 is ANQGSEA. V lost 0 bases to trimming and J lost 1 base, with 14 bases between them. This CDR3 region has 16 residues.

This clonotype was picked up a small number of times. This sequence joins TRBV6-2 or TRBV6-3 and TRBJ2-3, with D hard to call. There are 14 residues in the CDR3. V was pared by 5 bases and J by 2 bases, with 11 bases between. The germline gives CDR1 MNHEY, CDR2 SVGEGT. The DNA for the CDR3 is TGTGCCAGCAGTGCAGGAGATGCCACAGATACGCAGTATTTT. Translation: CASSAGDATDTQYF.

This clonotype has just a few counts. The chain is built from TRBV3-1 and TRBJ1-1; unclear D gene. The germline V gene encodes CDR1 LGHDT and CDR2 YNNKEL (reference sequence). The length of the CDR3 is 11 residues. V was clipped by 3 bases and J by 8 bases, with 7 bases between them. The CDR3 loop reads CASSHGGEAFF. For the CDR3, the DNA is TGTGCCAGCAGCCACGGAGGGGAAGCTTTCTTT.

The genes are TRBV6-2 or TRBV6-3 and TRBJ2-2; D unresolved. Trimming cost V 8 bases and J 13 bases, with 11 bases left between them. This CDR3 has 10 residues. Germline CDR1 is MNHEY and CDR2 is SVGEGT. CDR3: CASAGVSLFF. Written as DNA, the CDR3 is TGTGCCAGCGCTGGCGTCTCGCTGTTTTTT.

V and J are TRBV5-1 and TRBJ2-7, with D tentatively TRBD1 (5 bases). Germline CDR1 and CDR2: SGHRS and YFSETQ. The CDR3 has 15 residues. Trimming stripped 0 bases from V and 0 bases from J, with 10 bases between. CDR3 sequence reads: CASSLGQTDSYEQYF. As DNA, the CDR3 is TGCGCCAGCAGCTTGGGACAGACAGACTCCTACGAGCAGTACTTC.

This chain joins TRBV7-3 and TRBJ2-1; TRBD2 aligns across 10 bases. V lost 0 bases, J lost 6 bases, and 5 bases stayed unmatched. The germline CDR1 and CDR2 sequences are SGHTA and FQGTGA. The CDR3 runs to 16 residues. This CDR3 is CASSLTRLAGVNEQFF. The CDR3 DNA follows: TGTGCCAGCAGCTTAACGAGGCTAGCGGGGGTCAATGAGCAGTTCTTC.

In this sample, this clonotype turned up a few times. At one of its ends the junction is not consistent with the germline gene, which may arise from a read error. The CDR3 coding sequence is TGTGCCACCAGCGGAGACAGGGGCTACAATGAGCAGTTCTTC. The encoded protein is CATSGDRGYNEQFF. The V gene is TRBV15, the J gene TRBJ2-1; the match to TRBD1 covers 8 bases. CDR1 and CDR2 from the germline V gene are LNHNV and YYDKDF (reference sequence). CDR3 length equals 14 residues.